The rows below give T cell receptor beta chains drawn from one sample of a study of shared T cell receptors in the human thymus. Profiling relied on immunoSEQ multiplex PCR, and the TCRdb table lists in-frame clones only, not all of them. This table holds about 660,000 clones, approximately 88% found once. Separately, the same data were catalogued under a study of human thymus T cells.

Material for sequencing was thymocytes. The receptors stem from a boy in the first two years of life with a congenital heart defect. Both conserved end residues are part of each CDR3. D genes are given only for firm matches. Some rows have no size entry. The others give once, few or many, or a class for an expanded clone.

j_call v_call cdr3_length d_call clone_size cdr3_aa cdr3_nt
TRBJ2-1 TRBV6-6 16 TRBD2 NA CASSYSAGATYNEQFF TGTGCCAGCAGTTACTCAGCGGGAGCCACCTACAATGAGCAGTTCTTC
TRBJ2-7 TRBV30 14 NA NA CAWSSRGGWNEQYF TGTGCCTGGAGTTCCAGGGGCGGCTGGAACGAGCAGTACTTC
TRBJ2-1 TRBV5-1 14 TRBD2 NA CASSFGGSLDEQFF TGCGCCAGCAGCTTTGGCGGGAGTTTGGATGAGCAGTTCTTC
TRBJ2-1 TRBV11-3 16 TRBD2 NA CASSLGGGSVYNEQFF TGTGCCAGCAGCTTAGGGGGCGGGAGTGTCTACAATGAGCAGTTCTTC
TRBJ2-3 TRBV15 14 NA NA CATSRGKSTDTQYF TGTGCCACCAGTCGCGGAAAAAGCACAGATACGCAGTATTTT
TRBJ2-7 TRBV5-1 21 TRBD2 NA CASSPGPTGGTSGWSSYEQYF TGCGCCAGCAGCCCGGGACCGACCGGGGGGACTAGCGGGTGGAGCTCCTACGAGCAGTACTTC
TRBJ2-1 TRBV4-2 13 NA NA CASRDKRYNEQFF TGTGCCAGCAGGGACAAGAGGTACAATGAGCAGTTCTTC
TRBJ1-2 TRBV2 15 TRBD1 NA CASSGDRGLNYGYTF TGTGCCAGCAGTGGTGACAGGGGGCTGAACTATGGCTACACCTTC
TRBJ2-7 TRBV6-1 15 TRBD1 NA CASSDRGGHSYEQYF TGTGCCAGCAGCGACAGGGGCGGACACTCCTACGAGCAGTACTTC
TRBJ2-1 TRBV7-9 18 TRBD2 once CASSGLAGGPRSYNEQFF TGTGCCAGCAGCGGTCTAGCGGGAGGGCCTAGGTCCTACAATGAGCAGTTCTTC
TRBJ2-4 TRBV11-2 17 TRBD2 NA CASSQGGLAEAKNIQYF TGTGCCAGCAGCCAAGGCGGGCTAGCGGAAGCCAAAAACATTCAGTACTTC
TRBJ2-7 TRBV14 14 TRBD2 NA CASSRLAGEVVQYF TGTGCCAGCAGCAGACTAGCGGGAGAGGTGGTGCAGTACTTC
TRBJ2-7 TRBV18 15 TRBD1 NA CASSPRQGLTYEQYF TGTGCCAGCTCACCCCGACAGGGGCTAACCTACGAGCAGTACTTC
TRBJ2-2 TRBV6-5 14 NA NA CASSYLQGNGELFF TGTGCCAGCAGTTACTTACAGGGTAACGGGGAGCTGTTTTTT
TRBJ2-7 TRBV11-2 15 NA NA CASSDGGVARDEQYF TGTGCCAGCAGCGACGGCGGGGTAGCGAGAGACGAGCAGTACTTC
TRBJ2-2 TRBV4-3 13 NA NA CASSPREPGELFF TGCGCCAGCAGCCCACGGGAGCCCGGGGAGCTGTTTTTT
TRBJ1-5 TRBV27 16 NA NA CASSPTKGLSNQPQHF TGTGCCAGCAGTCCCACGAAGGGGCTTAGCAATCAGCCCCAGCATTTT
TRBJ2-7 TRBV18 16 TRBD2 NA CASSLWTSGRPYEQYF TGTGCCAGCTCACTCTGGACTAGCGGGCGACCCTACGAGCAGTACTTC
TRBJ2-5 TRBV29-1 17 TRBD2 NA CSVGGVQRERVQETQYF TGCAGCGTTGGGGGAGTCCAGCGGGAGAGAGTCCAAGAGACCCAGTACTTC
TRBJ1-5 TRBV6-4 13 TRBD1 NA CASVQGAGQPQHF TGTGCCAGCGTCCAGGGGGCGGGTCAGCCCCAGCATTTT
TRBJ2-7 TRBV5-6 16 TRBD1 once CASSLDSRDSAYEQYF TGTGCCAGCAGCTTGGACAGTCGGGACAGCGCCTACGAGCAGTACTTC
TRBJ2-3 TRBV9 16 NA NA CASSVGGGVAADTQYF TGTGCCAGCAGCGTAGGAGGAGGGGTTGCCGCAGATACGCAGTATTTT
TRBJ2-5 TRBV15 17 TRBD2 once CATSRDTSGKGEETQYF TGTGCCACCAGCAGAGATACTAGCGGCAAGGGTGAAGAGACCCAGTACTTC
TRBJ2-5 TRBV4-2 15 TRBD1 NA CASSQGNRGPETQYF TGTGCCAGCAGCCAAGGAAACAGGGGGCCGGAGACCCAGTACTTC